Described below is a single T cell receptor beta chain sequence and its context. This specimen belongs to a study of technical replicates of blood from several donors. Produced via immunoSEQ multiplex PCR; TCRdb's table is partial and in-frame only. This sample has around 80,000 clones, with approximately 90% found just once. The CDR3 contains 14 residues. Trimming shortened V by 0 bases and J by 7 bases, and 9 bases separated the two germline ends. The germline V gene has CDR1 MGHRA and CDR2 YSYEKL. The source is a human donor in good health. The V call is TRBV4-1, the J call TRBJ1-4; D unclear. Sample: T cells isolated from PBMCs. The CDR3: CASSQDSRSEKLFF. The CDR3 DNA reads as TGCGCCAGCAGCCAAGATTCTAGGAGTGAAAAACTGTTTTTT.